These 10 T cell receptor beta chains originate from one sample sequenced in a study of blood T cell repertoires in COVID-19. The method was immunoSEQ multiplex PCR; TCRdb's version includes in-frame clones alone and lacks a portion of them. The sample lists about 140,000 clones, about four fifths seen once, with roughly 9% in the top ten. The sequenced sample was peripheral blood. Every receptor here comes from a woman of 80 years or more in a cohort sampled during active or convalescent COVID-19.

The rearrangement uses TRBV19 and TRBJ1-1, with D unclear. The germline V and J ends were trimmed by 5 bases and 8 bases, with 12 bases remaining between them. Germline-derived CDR1 and CDR2 are LNHDA and SQIVND (reference sequence). The CDR3 runs to 12 residues. CDR3 DNA sequence: TGTGCCAGTAGTGCCGAGGGATTCGAAGCTTTCTTT. Residues: CASSAEGFEAFF. The full variable domain, completed using reference TRBV19 and TRBJ1-1, is DGGITQSPKYLFRKEGQNVTLSCEQNLNHDAMYWYRQDPGQGLRLIYYSQIVNDFQKGDIAEGYSVSREKKESFPLTVTSAQKNPTAFYLCASSAEGFEAFFGQGTRLTVV.

This clone was counted once. This chain links TRBV7-9 with TRBJ1-1, with D unclear. The CDR3 spans 15 residues. The germline V gene encodes CDR1 SEHNR and CDR2 FQNEAQ (reference sequence). V lost 2 bases, J lost 1 base, and 11 bases lay in between. CDR3 in DNA: TGTGCCAGCAGCTTACGGGGATTTGGGAACACTGAAGCTTTCTTT. Protein: CASSLRGFGNTEAFF.

This clone has a handful of counts. The chain joins TRBV10-3 to TRBJ1-3; D is uncertain. The CDR3 extends over 13 amino acids. Germline CDR1 and CDR2: ENHRY and SYGVKD. The V end was cut by 3 bases, the J end by 4 bases, with 7 bases between. The CDR3 sequence: CAISDAPGNTIYF. The CDR3 DNA is TGTGCCATCAGTGATGCGCCGGGAAACACCATATATTTT.

This sequence joins TRBV27 and TRBJ1-1; D remains unclear. Trimming left V 5 bases short and J 8 bases short, with 9 bases between. Germline CDR1 reads MNHEY; CDR2 reads SMNVEV (reference sequence). This CDR3 comprises 11 residues. This CDR3 is CASSTSIEAFF. DNA for the CDR3: TGTGCCAGCAGTACATCGATAGAAGCTTTCTTT.

This clone was picked up one time. The junction does not match germline at one end; this may be a read error. The J gene is TRBJ2-5, the V gene TRBV9, with 9 bases that match TRBD2. The CDR3 runs 16 residues. Per the germline V gene, CDR1 is SGDLS and CDR2 is YYNGEE. Written as DNA, the CDR3 is TGTGCCAGCAGCGTAGGGGGACTAGCCGTCCAAGAGGCCCAGTACTTC. Protein sequence: CASSVGGLAVQEAQYF.

This clone has just a few counts. V and J are TRBV5-1 and TRBJ1-2; 7 nucleotides align to TRBD1. Germline assignment: CDR1 SGHRS and CDR2 YFSETQ. The CDR3 is 15 amino acids. V trimming: 3 bases; J trimming: 6 bases; junction bases outside the gene matches: 11. The CDR3 bases are TGCGCCAGCAGCTCTAATCCCGGGACAGCGGATGGCTACACCTTC. Residues: CASSSNPGTADGYTF.

The chain carries TRBV6-1 and TRBJ2-3; 16 bases are shared with TRBD2. Germline CDR1 reads MNHNS; CDR2 reads SASEGT. Trimming cost V 6 bases and J 7 bases; bases outside gene matches: 10. The CDR3 has 17 residues. In DNA, the CDR3 is TGTGCCAGCAGGGAACCGGGACTAGCGGGGGGGCAAAATACGCAGTATTTT. It codes for CASREPGLAGGQNTQYF.

V usage is TRBV10-1 and J usage is TRBJ2-1, with a tentative D call TRBD2 (6 bases). Per germline, CDR1 WNHNN and CDR2 SYGVQD (reference sequence). The CDR3 consists of 19 residues. V lost 0 bases, J lost 6 bases, and 24 bases lay in between. CDR3 amino acids: CASSESLESEGFLLNEQFF. The DNA for the CDR3 is TGCGCCAGCAGTGAGTCGTTGGAGTCGGAGGGTTTCCTTCTCAATGAGCAGTTCTTC.

This rearrangement joins TRBV7-2 to TRBJ1-4; 8 nucleotides agree with TRBD1. Germline CDR1 reads SGHTA; CDR2 reads FQGNSA. V lost 1 base to trimming and J lost 4 bases; unmatched junction nucleotides: 2. The CDR3 is made up of 15 amino acids. The CDR3 here is CASSLEGQVNEKLFF. The CDR3 DNA sequence: TGTGCCAGCAGCTTAGAGGGACAGGTTAATGAAAAACTGTTTTTT.

The chain has TRBV24-1 and TRBJ2-6; 7 bases line up with TRBD1. V shed 3 bases, J shed 0 bases, and the junction held 1 base outside the gene matches. This CDR3 comprises 16 residues. CDR1 KGHDR and CDR2 SFDVKD come from the germline V gene. Here the CDR3 DNA reads TGTGCCACCAGTGATGGGACAGCCTCTGGGGCCAACGTCCTGACTTTC. Amino acid sequence: CATSDGTASGANVLTF.